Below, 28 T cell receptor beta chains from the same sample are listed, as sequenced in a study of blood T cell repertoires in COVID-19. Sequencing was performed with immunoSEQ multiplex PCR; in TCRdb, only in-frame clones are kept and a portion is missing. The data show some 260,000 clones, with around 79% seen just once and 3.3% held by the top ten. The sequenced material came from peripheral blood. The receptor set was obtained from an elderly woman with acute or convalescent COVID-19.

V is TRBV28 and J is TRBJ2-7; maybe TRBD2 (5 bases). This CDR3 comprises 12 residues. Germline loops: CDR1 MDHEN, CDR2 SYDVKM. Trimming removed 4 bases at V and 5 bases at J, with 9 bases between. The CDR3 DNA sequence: TGTGCCAGCAGTTCGGGATCAAACGAGCAGTACTTC. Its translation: CASSSGSNEQYF.

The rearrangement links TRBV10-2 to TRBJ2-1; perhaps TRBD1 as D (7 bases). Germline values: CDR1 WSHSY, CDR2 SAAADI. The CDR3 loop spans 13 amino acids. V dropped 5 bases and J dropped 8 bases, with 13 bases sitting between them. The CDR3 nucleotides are TGCGCCAGCAGTCCCCAGGGGGGCGATGAGCAGTTCTTC. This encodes CASSPQGGDEQFF.

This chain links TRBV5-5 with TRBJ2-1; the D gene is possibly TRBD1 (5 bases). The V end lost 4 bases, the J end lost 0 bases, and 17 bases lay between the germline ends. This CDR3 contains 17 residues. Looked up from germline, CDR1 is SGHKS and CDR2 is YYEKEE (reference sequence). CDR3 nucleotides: TGTGCCAGCAGCGGGGCGAGATTTCCGAGCTCCTACAATGAGCAGTTCTTC. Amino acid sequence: CASSGARFPSSYNEQFF.

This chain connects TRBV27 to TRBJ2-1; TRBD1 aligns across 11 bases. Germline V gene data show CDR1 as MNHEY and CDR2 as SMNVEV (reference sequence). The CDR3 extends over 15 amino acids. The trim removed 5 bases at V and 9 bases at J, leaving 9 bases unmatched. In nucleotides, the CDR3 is TGTGCCAGCAGTGCCCGGGACAGGGGGTCGGGTGAGCAGTTCTTC. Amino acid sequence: CASSARDRGSGEQFF.

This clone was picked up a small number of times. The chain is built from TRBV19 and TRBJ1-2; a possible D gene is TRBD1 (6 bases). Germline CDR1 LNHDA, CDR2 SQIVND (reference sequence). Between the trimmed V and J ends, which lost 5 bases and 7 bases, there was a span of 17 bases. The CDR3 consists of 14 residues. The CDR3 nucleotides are TGTGCCAGTAGTTTCCTGGGGGCAGTCCCTGGCTACACCTTC. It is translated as CASSFLGAVPGYTF.

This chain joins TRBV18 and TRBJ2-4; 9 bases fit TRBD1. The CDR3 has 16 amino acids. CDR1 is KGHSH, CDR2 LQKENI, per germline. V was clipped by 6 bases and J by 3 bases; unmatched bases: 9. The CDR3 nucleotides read TGTGCCAGCTCTGCTACAGGGGGCGCAGACAAAAACATTCAGTACTTC. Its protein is CASSATGGADKNIQYF.

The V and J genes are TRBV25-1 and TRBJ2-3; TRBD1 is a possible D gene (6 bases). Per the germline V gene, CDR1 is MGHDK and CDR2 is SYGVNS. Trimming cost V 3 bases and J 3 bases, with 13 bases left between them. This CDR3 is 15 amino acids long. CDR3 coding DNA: TGTGCCAGCAGTGAGGCAGGGGTCTTTACAGATACGCAGTATTTT. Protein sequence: CASSEAGVFTDTQYF.

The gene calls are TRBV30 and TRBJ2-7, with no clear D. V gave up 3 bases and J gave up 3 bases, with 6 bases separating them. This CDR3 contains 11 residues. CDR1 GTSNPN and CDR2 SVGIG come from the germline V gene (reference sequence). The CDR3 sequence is CAWRENYEQYF. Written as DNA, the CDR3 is TGTGCCTGGAGAGAGAACTACGAGCAGTACTTC.

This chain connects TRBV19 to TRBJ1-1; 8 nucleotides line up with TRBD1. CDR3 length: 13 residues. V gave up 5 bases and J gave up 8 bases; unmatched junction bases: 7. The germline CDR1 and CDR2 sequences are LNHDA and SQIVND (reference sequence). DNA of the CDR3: TGTGCCAGTAGTGCGCGGGACAGGCGGGAAGCTTTCTTT. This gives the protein CASSARDRREAFF.

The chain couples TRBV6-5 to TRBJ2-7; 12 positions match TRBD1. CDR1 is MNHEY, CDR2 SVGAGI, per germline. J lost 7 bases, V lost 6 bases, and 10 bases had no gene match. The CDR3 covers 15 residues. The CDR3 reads CASRGPGQGAWEQYF. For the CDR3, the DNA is TGTGCCAGCAGGGGACCGGGACAGGGGGCTTGGGAGCAGTACTTC.

The CDR3 sequence is CASSVVGRLEAFF. The DNA of the CDR3 is TGTGCCAGCAGTGTGGTAGGGAGGCTGGAAGCTTTCTTT. The V and J genes are TRBV2 and TRBJ1-1; D is unresolved. Germline lookup yields CDR1 SNHLY and CDR2 FYNNEI. Trimming removed 4 bases at V and 8 bases at J, with 14 bases between. CDR3 length: 13 residues.

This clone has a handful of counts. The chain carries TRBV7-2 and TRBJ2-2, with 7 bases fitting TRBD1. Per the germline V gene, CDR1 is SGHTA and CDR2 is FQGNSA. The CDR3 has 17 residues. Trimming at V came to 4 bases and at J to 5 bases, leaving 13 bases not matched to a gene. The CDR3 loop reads CASSSRRRTGDTGELFF. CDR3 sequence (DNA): TGTGCCAGCAGCTCCCGTCGACGGACAGGCGATACCGGGGAGCTGTTTTTT.

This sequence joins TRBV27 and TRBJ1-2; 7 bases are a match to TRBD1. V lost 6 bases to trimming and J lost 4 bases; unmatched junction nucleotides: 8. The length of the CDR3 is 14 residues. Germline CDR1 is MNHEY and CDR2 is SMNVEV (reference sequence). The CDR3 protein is CASRGDSRFYGYTF. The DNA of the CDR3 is TGTGCCAGCAGGGGGGACAGCAGATTCTATGGCTACACCTTC.

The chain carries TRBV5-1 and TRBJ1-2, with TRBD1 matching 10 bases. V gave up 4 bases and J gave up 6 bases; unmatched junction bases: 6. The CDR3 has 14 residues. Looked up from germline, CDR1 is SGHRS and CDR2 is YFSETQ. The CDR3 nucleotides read TGCGCCAGCAGCCCGGAAGGGACAGGGGATGGCTACACCTTC. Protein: CASSPEGTGDGYTF.

DNA for the CDR3: TGTGCCAGCAGCCGTCCCCCTCTAAACACCATATATTTT. It translates to CASSRPPLNTIYF. The V and J genes are TRBV7-9 and TRBJ1-3; D is unresolved. The CDR3 is 13 amino acids. CDR1 and CDR2 (germline): SEHNR, FQNEAQ (reference sequence). V was trimmed by 5 bases and J by 6 bases, leaving 11 bases between them.

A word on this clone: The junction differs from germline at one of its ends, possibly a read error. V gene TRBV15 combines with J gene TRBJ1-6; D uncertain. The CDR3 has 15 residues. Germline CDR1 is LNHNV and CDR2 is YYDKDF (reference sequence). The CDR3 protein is CATRRDYSYNSPLHF. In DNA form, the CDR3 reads TGTGCCACCAGGAGAGACTACTCCTATAATTCACCCCTCCACTTT.

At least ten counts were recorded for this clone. The CDR3 loop is CASSPPDSVGNSPLHF. The CDR3, as DNA: TGTGCCAGCAGTCCCCCGGACAGTGTGGGGAATTCACCCCTCCACTTT. V usage is TRBV28 and J usage is TRBJ1-6, with a tentative D call TRBD1 (6 bases). The CDR3 extends over 16 amino acids. The V end lost 5 bases, the J end lost 7 bases, and 18 bases lay between the germline ends. Germline lookup yields CDR1 MDHEN and CDR2 SYDVKM. The full variable domain, with the rest looked up from reference TRBV28 and TRBJ1-6, is DVKVTQSSRYLVKRTGEKVFLECVQDMDHENMFWYRQDPGLGLRLIYFSYDVKMKEKGDIPEGYSVSREKKERFSLILESASTNQTSMYLCASSPPDSVGNSPLHFGNGTRLTVT.

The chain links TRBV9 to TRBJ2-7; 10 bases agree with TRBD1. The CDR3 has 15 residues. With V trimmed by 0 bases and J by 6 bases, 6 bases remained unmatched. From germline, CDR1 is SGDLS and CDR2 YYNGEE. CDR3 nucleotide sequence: TGTGCCAGCAGCGTAGTGGGGACAGGGGTGGGCGAGCAGTACTTC. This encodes CASSVVGTGVGEQYF.

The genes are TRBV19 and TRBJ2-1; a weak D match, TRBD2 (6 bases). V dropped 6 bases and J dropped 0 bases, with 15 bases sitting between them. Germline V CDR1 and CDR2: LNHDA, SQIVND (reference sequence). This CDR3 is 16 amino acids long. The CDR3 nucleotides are TGTGCCAGTAGGTCCCCTCTAGCGAGCTCCTACAATGAGCAGTTCTTC. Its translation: CASRSPLASSYNEQFF.

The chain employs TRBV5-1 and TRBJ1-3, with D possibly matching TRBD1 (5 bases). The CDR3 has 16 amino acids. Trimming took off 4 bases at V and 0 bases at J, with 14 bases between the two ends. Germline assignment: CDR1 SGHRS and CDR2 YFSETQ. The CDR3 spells CASSPGEFVSGNTIYF. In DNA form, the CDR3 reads TGCGCCAGCAGCCCGGGGGAGTTCGTCTCTGGAAACACCATATATTTT.

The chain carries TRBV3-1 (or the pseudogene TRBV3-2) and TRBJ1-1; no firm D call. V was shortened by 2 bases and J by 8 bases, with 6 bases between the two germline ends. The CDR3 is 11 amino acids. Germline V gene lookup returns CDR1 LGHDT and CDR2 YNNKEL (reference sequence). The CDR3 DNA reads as TGTGCCAGCAGCCAATCACAGGAAGCTTTCTTT. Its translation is CASSQSQEAFF.

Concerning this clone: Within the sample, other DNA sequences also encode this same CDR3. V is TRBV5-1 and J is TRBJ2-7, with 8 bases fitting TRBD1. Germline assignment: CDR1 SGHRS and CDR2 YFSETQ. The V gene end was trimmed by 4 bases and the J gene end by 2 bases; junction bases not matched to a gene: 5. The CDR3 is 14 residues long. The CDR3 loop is CASSDRTGPYEQYF. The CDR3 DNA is TGCGCCAGCAGCGACCGGACAGGGCCCTACGAGCAGTACTTC.

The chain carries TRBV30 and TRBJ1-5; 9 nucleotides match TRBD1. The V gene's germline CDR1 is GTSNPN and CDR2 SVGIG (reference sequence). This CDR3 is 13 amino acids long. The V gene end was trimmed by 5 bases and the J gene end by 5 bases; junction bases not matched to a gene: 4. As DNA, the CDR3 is TGTGCCTGGTCGAACAGGGGGCATCAGCCCCAGCATTTT. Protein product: CAWSNRGHQPQHF.

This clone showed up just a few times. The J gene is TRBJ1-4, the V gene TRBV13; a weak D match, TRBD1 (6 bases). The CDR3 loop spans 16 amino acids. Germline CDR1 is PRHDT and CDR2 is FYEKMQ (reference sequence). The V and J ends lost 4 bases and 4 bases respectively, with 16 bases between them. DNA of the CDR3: TGTGCCAGCAGCTCACACCCGACAGGTTTTAATGAAAAACTGTTTTTT. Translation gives CASSSHPTGFNEKLFF.

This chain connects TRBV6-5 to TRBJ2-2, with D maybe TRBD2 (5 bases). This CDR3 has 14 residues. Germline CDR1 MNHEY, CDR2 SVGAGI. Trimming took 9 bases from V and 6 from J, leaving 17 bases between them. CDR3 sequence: CASREGPSAGELFF. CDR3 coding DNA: TGTGCCAGTCGAGAGGGCCCCTCAGCCGGGGAGCTGTTTTTT.

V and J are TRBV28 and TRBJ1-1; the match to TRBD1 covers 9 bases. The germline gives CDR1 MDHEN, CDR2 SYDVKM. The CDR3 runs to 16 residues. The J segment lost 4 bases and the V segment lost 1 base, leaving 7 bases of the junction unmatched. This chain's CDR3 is CASSLLPGQGVTEAFF. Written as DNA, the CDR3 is TGTGCCAGCAGTTTATTACCGGGACAGGGTGTCACTGAAGCTTTCTTT.

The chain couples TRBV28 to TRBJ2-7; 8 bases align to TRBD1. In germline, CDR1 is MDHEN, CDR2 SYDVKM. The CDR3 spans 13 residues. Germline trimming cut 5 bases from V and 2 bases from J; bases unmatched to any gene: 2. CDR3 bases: TGTGCCAGCAGTACGACAGGGGCCTACGAGCAGTACTTC. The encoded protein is CASSTTGAYEQYF.

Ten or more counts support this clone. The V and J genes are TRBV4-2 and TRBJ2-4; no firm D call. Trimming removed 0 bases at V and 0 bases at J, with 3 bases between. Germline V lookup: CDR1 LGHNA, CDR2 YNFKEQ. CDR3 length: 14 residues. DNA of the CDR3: TGTGCCAGCAGCCAAGACGTAGCCAAAAACATTCAGTACTTC. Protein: CASSQDVAKNIQYF.